Listed here is a single TCR beta chain. No cognate antigen has been identified for it. No base quality values were provided; no much bigger clone lies one nucleotide off. Patients with autoimmune disease history or receiving systemic immunosuppression were excluded from the trial. Peripheral blood for TCR sequencing was collected from all dose cohorts at baseline, on cycle 4 day 1, and on cycle 7 day 1. The samples were drawn from a first-in-human, open-label, multicenter phase I dose-escalation trial of ivuxolimab. The trial enrolled adults with locally advanced or metastatic head and neck squamous cell, hepatocellular, melanoma or renal cell carcinoma. CD4+ and CD8+ T cells were sorted separately from peripheral blood before TCR sequencing. Looking up the germline V gene (reference sequence) yields CDR1 SSHAT and CDR2 FNYEAQ. The CDR3 measures 15 amino acids from cysteine to phenylalanine. Just CDR3 DNA is preserved here, 45 bases in frame from base 1. Trimming costs V 1 base and J 4 bases, and their ends lie 12 bases apart.

This entry comes from a study of OX40 agonist ivuxolimab in advanced cancers. In terms of the full investigation: The costimulatory receptor OX40 (CD134) was targeted by ivuxolimab, a fully human IgG2 agonistic monoclonal antibody. The purpose of peripheral TCRbeta sequencing was to test whether ivuxolimab changed TCR sequence diversity and led to clonal T-cell expansion. Partial responses were achieved by three dose-escalation patients, of whom one had hepatocellular carcinoma and two had cutaneous melanoma. A male proportion of roughly 80% and a mean age of roughly 58 years, ranging from roughly 23 to 90, were recorded for the dose-escalation cohort. Prior anti-PD-1, anti-PD-L1 or anti-CTLA-4 therapy was permitted, and approximately 40% of dose-escalation patients had received checkpoint inhibitors. Of the approximately 54 dose-escalation patients, hepatocellular carcinoma was present in 19, melanoma in around 15, renal cell carcinoma in 9 and head and neck cancer in 9. The paper reports the monotherapy dose-escalation portion (N of about 52 patients) of the phase I ivuxolimab trial. Intravenous ivuxolimab was administered to patients every 2 weeks at six dose levels: 0.01, 0.1, 0.3, 1.5, 3 and 10 mg/kg.

To sequence the TCRbeta CDR3 region, genomic DNA was isolated from the sorted cells. TCRbeta CDR3 regions were sequenced using the immunoSEQ Assay. TCRdb retrieved this table from immuneACCESS and kept in-frame rearrangements only. Not all clones are present; in checked studies, unresolved V genes account for under half, and no reason is known for the remainder. The sample table holds about 61,000 clones, of which around 83% were seen once. Of the sample, about 1.2% falls within the top ten clones. Results the study describes overall, beyond this receptor: Antigen specificity was not determined for the clonally expanded peripheral T cells. After ivuxolimab, CD8+ T cells had more expanded clones than CD4+ T cells on average. Clonal expansion of both CD4+ and CD8+ blood T cells was observed from baseline to week 6 at doses 0.1 to 3.0 mg/kg. In the 0.1-3.0 mg/kg groups, partial responders were among the patients with the lowest normalized peripheral clonal expansion, particularly in CD8+ T cells. Low levels of normalized T-cell clonal expansion were also seen in some nonresponding patients.

The source material was CD4+ or CD8+ T cells sorted from blood, sampled in a trial of the OX40 agonist ivuxolimab. The sequence was collected from an adult with an advanced solid tumor such as melanoma, head and neck, liver or kidney cancer. The chain is made from TRBV7-7 and TRBJ2-3; a tentative D call is TRBD1 (6 bases match). The base sequence is TGTGCCAGCAGCTTAGGTGGGGGCTACTCAGATACGCAGTATTTT. Translated, this gives CASSLGGGYSDTQYF.